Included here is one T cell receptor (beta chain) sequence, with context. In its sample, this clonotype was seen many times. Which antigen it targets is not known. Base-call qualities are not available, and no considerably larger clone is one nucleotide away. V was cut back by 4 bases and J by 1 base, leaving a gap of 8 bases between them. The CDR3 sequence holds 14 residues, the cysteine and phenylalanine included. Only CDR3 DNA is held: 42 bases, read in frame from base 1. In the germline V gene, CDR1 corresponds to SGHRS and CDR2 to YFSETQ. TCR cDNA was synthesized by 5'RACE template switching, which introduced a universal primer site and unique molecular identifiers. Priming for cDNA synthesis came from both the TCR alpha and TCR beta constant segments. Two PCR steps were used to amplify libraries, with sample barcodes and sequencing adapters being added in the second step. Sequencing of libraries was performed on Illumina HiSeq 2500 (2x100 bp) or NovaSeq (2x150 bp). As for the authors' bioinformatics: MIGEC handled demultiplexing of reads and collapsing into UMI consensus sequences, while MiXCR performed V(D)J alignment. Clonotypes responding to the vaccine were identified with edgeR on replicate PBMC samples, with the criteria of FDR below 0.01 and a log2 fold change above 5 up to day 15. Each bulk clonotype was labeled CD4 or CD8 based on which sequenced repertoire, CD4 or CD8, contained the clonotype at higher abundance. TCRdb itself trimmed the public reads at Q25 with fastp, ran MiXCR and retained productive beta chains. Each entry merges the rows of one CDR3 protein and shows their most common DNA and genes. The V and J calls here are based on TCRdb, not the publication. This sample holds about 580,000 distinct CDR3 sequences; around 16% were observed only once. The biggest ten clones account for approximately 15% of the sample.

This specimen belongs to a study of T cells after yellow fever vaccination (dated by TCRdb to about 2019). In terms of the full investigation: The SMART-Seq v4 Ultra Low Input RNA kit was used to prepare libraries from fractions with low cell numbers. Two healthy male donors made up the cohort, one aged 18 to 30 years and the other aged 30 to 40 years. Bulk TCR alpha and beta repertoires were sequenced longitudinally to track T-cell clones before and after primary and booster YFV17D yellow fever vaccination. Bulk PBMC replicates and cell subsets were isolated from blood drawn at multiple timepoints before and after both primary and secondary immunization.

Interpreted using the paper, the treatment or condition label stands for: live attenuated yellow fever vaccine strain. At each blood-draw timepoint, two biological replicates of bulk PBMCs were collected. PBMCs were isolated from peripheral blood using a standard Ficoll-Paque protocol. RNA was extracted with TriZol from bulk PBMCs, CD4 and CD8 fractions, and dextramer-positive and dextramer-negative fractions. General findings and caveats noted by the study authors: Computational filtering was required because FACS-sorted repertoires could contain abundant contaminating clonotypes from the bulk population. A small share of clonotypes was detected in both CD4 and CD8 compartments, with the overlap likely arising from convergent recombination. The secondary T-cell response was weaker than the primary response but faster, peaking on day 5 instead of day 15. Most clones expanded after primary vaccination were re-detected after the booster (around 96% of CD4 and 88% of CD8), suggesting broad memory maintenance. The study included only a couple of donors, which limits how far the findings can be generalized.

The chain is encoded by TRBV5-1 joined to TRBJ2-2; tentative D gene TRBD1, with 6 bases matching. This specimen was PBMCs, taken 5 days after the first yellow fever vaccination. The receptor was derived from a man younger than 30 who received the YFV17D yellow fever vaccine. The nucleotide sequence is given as TGCGCCAGCAGCGAGACAGGGAACACCGGGGAGCTGTTTTTT. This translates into CASSETGNTGELFF.